This record looks at one TCR beta chain sequence and its context. Its specificity is unknown. The sample is drawn from a study of cytomegalovirus exposure and HLA in healthy donors. The PCR had 60 Vbeta and 13 Jbeta primers. Sequenced by immunoSEQ multiplex PCR; TCRdb stores in-frame clones only, minus some. The top ten hold 11% of the sample, which has around 130,000 clones, around 82% seen once. Points from the study as a whole: Rarity marked most TCR sequences, yet some public TCRs occurred in many donors. According to an earlier analysis, most TCR beta V segments yielded productive rearrangements about 87% or about 30% of the time.

Trimming stripped 6 bases from V and 4 bases from J, with 16 bases between. The germline V gene has CDR1 LNHNV and CDR2 YYDKDF (reference sequence). CDR3 length equals 15 residues. The chain employs TRBV15 and TRBJ1-5, with D perhaps matching TRBD1 (6 bases). The sequence was collected from a male donor in good health and CMV-seropositive. Material: PBMCs. CDR3 region: CATRGPGEGNQPQHF. Written as DNA, the CDR3 is TGTGCCACCAGGGGACCAGGGGAGGGTAATCAGCCCCAGCATTTT.